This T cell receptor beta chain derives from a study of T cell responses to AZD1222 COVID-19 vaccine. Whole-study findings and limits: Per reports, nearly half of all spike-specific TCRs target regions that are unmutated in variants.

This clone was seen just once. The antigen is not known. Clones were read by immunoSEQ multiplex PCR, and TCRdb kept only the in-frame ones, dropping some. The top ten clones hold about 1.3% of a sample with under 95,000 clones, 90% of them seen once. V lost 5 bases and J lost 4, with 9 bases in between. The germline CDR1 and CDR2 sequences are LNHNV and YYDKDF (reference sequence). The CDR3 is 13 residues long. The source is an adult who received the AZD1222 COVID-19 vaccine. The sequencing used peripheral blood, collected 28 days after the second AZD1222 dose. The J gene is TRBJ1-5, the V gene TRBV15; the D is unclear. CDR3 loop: CATSRPGNQPQHF. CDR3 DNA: TGTGCCACCAGCCGCCCGGGGAATCAGCCCCAGCATTTT. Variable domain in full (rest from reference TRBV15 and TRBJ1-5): DAMVIQNPRYQVTQFGKPVTLSCSQTLNHNVMYWYQQKSSQAPKLLFHYYDKDFNNEADTPDNFQSRRPNTSFCFLDIRSPGLGDTAMYLCATSRPGNQPQHFGDGTRLSIL.